Presented here are 16 T cell receptor beta chains from one specimen sequenced in a study of blood T cell repertoires in COVID-19. Assay: immunoSEQ multiplex PCR; the TCRdb copy retains only in-frame clones and omits some. The sample records over 120,000 clones, roughly 89% being singletons. Sequenced material: peripheral blood. The receptor set was obtained from a human donor in a cohort sampled during active COVID-19.

The rearrangement links TRBV2 to TRBJ2-7, with a possible D match to TRBD2 (6 bases). Between the trimmed V and J ends, which lost 4 bases and 3 bases, there was a span of 16 bases. Germline lookup yields CDR1 SNHLY and CDR2 FYNNEI. This CDR3 region has 15 residues. The CDR3 spells CASSGGGVFFYEQYF. The CDR3 DNA reads TGTGCCAGCAGTGGAGGCGGGGTTTTTTTCTACGAGCAGTACTTC.

The chain carries TRBV11-2 and TRBJ2-2; perhaps TRBD1 as D (7 bases). CDR1 is SGHAT and CDR2 is FQNNGV in the germline V gene. V lost 1 base and J lost 4, with 13 bases in between. The CDR3 runs 16 residues. CDR3 sequence: CASSLVSQGGTGELFF. CDR3 coding DNA: TGTGCCAGCAGCTTAGTTTCGCAGGGGGGCACCGGGGAGCTGTTTTTT.

The CDR3, as DNA: TGCGCCAGCAGCTTGGAAGCGGATTCACCCCTCCACTTT. It yields the protein CASSLEADSPLHF. V and J are TRBV5-1 and TRBJ1-6; the D is unclear. V lost 0 bases to trimming and J lost 8 bases, with 6 bases between them. The CDR3 totals 13 residues. Germline values: CDR1 SGHRS, CDR2 YFSETQ. The whole variable domain, remainder taken from reference TRBV5-1 and TRBJ1-6, is KAGVTQTPRYLIKTRGQQVTLSCSPISGHRSVSWYQQTPGQGLQFLFEYFSETQRNKGNFPGRFSGRQFSNSRSEMNVSTLELGDSALYLCASSLEADSPLHFGNGTRLTVT.

The rearrangement links TRBV7-9 to TRBJ2-1; D gene uncertain. Germline CDR1 SEHNR, CDR2 FQNEAQ (reference sequence). The CDR3 runs to 15 residues. V lost 1 base to trimming and J lost 0 bases, with 7 bases between them. CDR3 region: CASSLGGNSYNEQFF. In DNA, the CDR3 is TGTGCCAGCAGCTTAGGTGGCAACTCCTACAATGAGCAGTTCTTC.

CDR3 DNA sequence: TGTGCCAGTTCTGCGGTAAGGCAGGGGGCGCGGGAGCAGTACTTC. Amino acid sequence: CASSAVRQGAREQYF. This chain joins TRBV5-6 and TRBJ2-7; 8 bases line up with TRBD1. Germline CDR1 reads SGHDT; CDR2 reads YYEEEE. J gave up 7 bases and V 8 bases, and 17 bases lay outside the gene matches. The CDR3 consists of 15 residues.

The chain couples TRBV19 to TRBJ2-1; TRBD2 matches 10 bases. Unmatched junction bases numbered 14, after V lost 5 bases and J lost 7 bases. This CDR3 has 17 amino acids. Germline V lookup: CDR1 LNHDA, CDR2 SQIVND (reference sequence). DNA for the CDR3: TGTGCCAGTAGTGCCCACTTGAGCGGGGGGGCCGAAAATGAGCAGTTCTTC. Protein sequence: CASSAHLSGGAENEQFF.

The J gene is TRBJ1-1, the V gene TRBV3-1 (or the pseudogene TRBV3-2); possibly TRBD1 for D (6 bases). CDR1 is LGHDT and CDR2 is YNNKEL in the germline V gene (reference sequence). Trimming pared 4 bases from V and 3 bases from J, leaving 9 bases between. This CDR3 spans 13 amino acids. The CDR3 DNA sequence: TGTGCCAGCAGCCGAAACAGGGACACTGAAGCTTTCTTT. It encodes CASSRNRDTEAFF.

The chain couples TRBV10-3 to TRBJ1-3; tentatively, D is TRBD1 (5 bases). V lost 1 base and J lost 0, with 10 bases in between. Germline CDR1 and CDR2: ENHRY and SYGVKD. There are 16 residues in the CDR3. In DNA, the CDR3 is TGTGCCATCAGTGAGTTCCAGGGCCGCTCTGGAAACACCATATATTTT. This translates into CAISEFQGRSGNTIYF.

The gene calls are TRBV4-2 and TRBJ1-6; 7 nucleotides line up with TRBD1. The CDR3 totals 17 residues. Germline CDR1 is LGHNA and CDR2 is YNFKEQ. The V segment lost 1 base and the J segment 6 bases; nucleotides outside the gene matches: 9. CDR3 residues: CASSQGPQGLGNSPLHF. DNA of the CDR3: TGTGCCAGCAGCCAAGGACCACAGGGGCTGGGTAATTCACCCCTCCACTTT.

This chain connects TRBV9 to TRBJ2-1; D is perhaps TRBD1 (6 bases). V lost 2 bases and J lost 7, with 10 bases in between. The CDR3 consists of 13 residues. Germline V gene data show CDR1 as SGDLS and CDR2 as YYNGEE. CDR3 residues: CASSVLGQNEQFF. The CDR3 region has the DNA TGTGCCAGCAGCGTCCTGGGACAAAATGAGCAGTTCTTC.

This rearrangement joins TRBV5-4 to TRBJ2-7, with 8 bases that match TRBD1. With 4 bases clipped from V and 2 bases from J, the junction kept 8 bases outside the gene matches. The CDR3 covers 15 residues. The germline V gene encodes CDR1 SGHNT and CDR2 YYREEE (reference sequence). CDR3 in amino acids: CASSLGQGRTYEQYF. The CDR3, as DNA: TGTGCCAGCAGCCTTGGACAGGGTAGGACCTACGAGCAGTACTTC.

The chain uses TRBV11-2 and TRBJ2-7; TRBD1 might be the D (5 bases). CDR1 SGHAT and CDR2 FQNNGV come from the germline V gene. Trimming removed 3 bases from V and 2 bases from J, with 11 bases in between. The CDR3 runs to 14 residues. This CDR3 is CASSFPRAPYEQYF. DNA for the CDR3: TGTGCCAGCAGCTTCCCCAGGGCCCCCTACGAGCAGTACTTC.

This clone was counted once. The J gene is TRBJ1-2, the V gene TRBV29-1; 7 nucleotides match TRBD1. Germline V gene sequence: CDR1 SQVTM, CDR2 ANQGSEA. The CDR3 runs 13 residues. V lost 6 bases to trimming and J lost 1 base; unmatched junction nucleotides: 5. The CDR3 spells CSVGDSVNYGYTF. CDR3 DNA: TGCAGCGTCGGGGACAGCGTTAACTATGGCTACACCTTC.

The chain combines TRBV9 with TRBJ2-2, with 9 bases lining up with TRBD2. V gave up 3 bases and J gave up 5 bases; unmatched junction bases: 11. This CDR3 contains 17 residues. In germline, CDR1 is SGDLS, CDR2 YYNGEE. CDR3: CASSAPSRTSGTGELFF. CDR3 coding DNA: TGTGCCAGCAGCGCACCTAGCAGAACTAGCGGGACCGGGGAGCTGTTTTTT.

The gene calls are TRBV6-5 and TRBJ2-3, with a tentative D call TRBD2 (5 bases). The length of the CDR3 is 13 residues. V was clipped by 6 bases and J by 0 bases, with 7 bases between them. Germline loops: CDR1 MNHEY, CDR2 SVGAGI. CDR3 DNA: TGTGCCAGCAGCGACTACAGCACAGATACGCAGTATTTT. Its translation is CASSDYSTDTQYF.

This clone has only one observation. V and J are TRBV4-1 and TRBJ2-7, with D possibly matching TRBD1 (6 bases). CDR1 MGHRA and CDR2 YSYEKL come from the germline V gene. Trimming stripped 1 base from V and 1 base from J, with 8 bases between. There are 14 residues in the CDR3. Here the CDR3 DNA reads TGCGCCAGCAGCCAAGGGACAGAATCCTACGAGCAGTACTTC. Protein: CASSQGTESYEQYF.